This section outlines one T cell receptor (beta chain) sequence together with its context. CDR3 length: 15 residues. Germline lookup yields CDR1 MNHEY and CDR2 SMNVEV (reference sequence). Losses at the gene ends were 2 bases for V and 8 bases for J; bases not matched to a gene: 7. These data belong to a study of T cells in Graves' hyperthyroidism and ophthalmopathy. Amplification yielded TCR beta CDR3 regions, with RNA transcripts as the source. When the TCR CDR3 underwent first-round RT-PCR, the HTBI primer set was used. Using its own MiXCR run on the multiplex PCR reads, TCRdb lists one record per CDR3 protein. The profile shows approximately 400,000 distinct CDR3 sequences, 15% to 18% of them singletons.

The genes are TRBV27 and TRBJ2-1, with 9 bases fitting TRBD2. The sequenced sample consisted of blood. The origin of this receptor is a woman under 30 with Graves' hyperthyroidism. For the CDR3, the DNA is TGTGCCAGCAGTTTAGGCGGGGGGGGAATGGATGAGCAGTTCTTC. Protein: CASSLGGGGMDEQFF.